The present T cell receptor beta chain was sequenced within a study of blood T cell repertoires in COVID-19. On the study more broadly: Spain, Italy and the United States supplied samples that represented acute and convalescent COVID-19.

The germline V gene has CDR1 ENHRY and CDR2 SYGVKD. The length of the CDR3 is 17 residues. The trim removed 3 bases at V and 7 bases at J, leaving 6 bases unmatched. Profiling relied on immunoSEQ multiplex PCR, and the TCRdb table lists in-frame clones only, not all of them. The repertoire holds some 350,000 clones, with roughly 90% as singletons. The chain combines TRBV10-3 with TRBJ2-1, with 16 bases matching TRBD2. Sequencing input: peripheral blood. This TCR came from a man between 18 and 29 years old with active or convalescent COVID-19. Written as DNA, the CDR3 is TGTGCCATCAGTGATATAGGGACTAGCGGGAGGGCTAATGAGCAGTTCTTC. Translation gives CAISDIGTSGRANEQFF.